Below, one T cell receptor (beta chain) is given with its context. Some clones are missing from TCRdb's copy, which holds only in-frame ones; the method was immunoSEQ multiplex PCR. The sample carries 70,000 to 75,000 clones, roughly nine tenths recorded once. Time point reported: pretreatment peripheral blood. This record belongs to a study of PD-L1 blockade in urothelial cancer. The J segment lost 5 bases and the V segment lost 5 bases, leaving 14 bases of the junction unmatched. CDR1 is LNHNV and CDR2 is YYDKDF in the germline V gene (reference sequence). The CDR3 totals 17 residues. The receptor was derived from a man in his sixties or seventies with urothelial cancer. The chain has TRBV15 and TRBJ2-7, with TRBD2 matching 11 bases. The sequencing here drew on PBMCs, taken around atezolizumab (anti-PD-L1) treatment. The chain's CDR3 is CATSRGELAGVYDEQYF. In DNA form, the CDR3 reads TGTGCCACCAGCCGGGGGGAACTAGCGGGAGTATACGACGAGCAGTACTTC.